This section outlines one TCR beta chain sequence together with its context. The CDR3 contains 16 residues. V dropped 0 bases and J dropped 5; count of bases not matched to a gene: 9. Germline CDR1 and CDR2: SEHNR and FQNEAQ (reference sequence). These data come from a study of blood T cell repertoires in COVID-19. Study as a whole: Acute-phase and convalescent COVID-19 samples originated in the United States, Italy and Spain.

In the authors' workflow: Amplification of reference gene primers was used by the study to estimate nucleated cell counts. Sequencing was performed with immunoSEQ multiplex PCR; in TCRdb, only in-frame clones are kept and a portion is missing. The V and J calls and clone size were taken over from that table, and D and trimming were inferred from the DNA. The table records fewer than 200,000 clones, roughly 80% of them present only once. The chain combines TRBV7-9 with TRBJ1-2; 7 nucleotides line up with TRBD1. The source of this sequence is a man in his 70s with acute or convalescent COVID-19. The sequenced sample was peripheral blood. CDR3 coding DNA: TGTGCCAGCAGCTTAGCCGAAGGACAGGAGGGGTATGGCTACACCTTC. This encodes CASSLAEGQEGYGYTF.